One and the same sample provided the 18 T cell receptor beta chains below, sequenced in a study of cytomegalovirus exposure and HLA in healthy donors. PCR amplification relied on 60 Vbeta primers (plus 13 Jbeta primers). Sequencing used immunoSEQ multiplex PCR; TCRdb keeps in-frame clones, though not all of them. The sample records roughly 120,000 clones, about three quarters being singletons. Sequencing was carried out using PBMCs. The origin of the receptors is a woman in her sixties in good health and CMV-seropositive.

This rearrangement joins TRBV5-1 to TRBJ1-4; 9 nucleotides agree with TRBD1. Germline V gene data show CDR1 as SGHRS and CDR2 as YFSETQ. This CDR3 is 15 amino acids long. J lost 8 bases, V lost 0 bases, and 5 bases had no gene match. CDR3 region: CASSLGGQGSEKLFF. The CDR3 DNA reads as TGCGCCAGCAGCTTGGGTGGACAGGGGAGCGAAAAACTGTTTTTT.

This sequence joins TRBV10-1 and TRBJ2-4; TRBD2 might be the D (7 bases). The CDR3 loop spans 14 amino acids. The germline gives CDR1 WNHNN, CDR2 SYGVQD (reference sequence). V lost 1 base and J 6 bases, leaving 10 bases between the germline ends. The CDR3 sequence: CASSELRGGNIQYF. The DNA of the CDR3 is TGCGCCAGCAGTGAGTTGAGGGGGGGAAACATTCAGTACTTC.

The V call is TRBV29-1, the J call TRBJ2-6; D is undetermined. The V end lost 4 bases, the J end lost 0 bases, and 4 bases lay between the germline ends. Per germline, CDR1 SQVTM and CDR2 ANQGSEA. CDR3 length: 13 amino acids. This CDR3 reads CSVALSGANVLTF. The CDR3 bases are TGCAGCGTTGCCCTCTCTGGGGCCAACGTCCTGACTTTC.

This clone turned up a few times. V is TRBV20-1 and J is TRBJ2-7; perhaps TRBD1 as D (6 bases). This CDR3 contains 11 residues. The ends were cut back, 6 bases at V and 3 bases at J, with 9 bases in the middle. Looked up from germline, CDR1 is DFQATT and CDR2 is SNEGSKA (reference sequence). CDR3 sequence (DNA): TGCAGTGCGAGGGACAACTACGAGCAGTACTTC. The encoded protein is CSARDNYEQYF.

The chain uses TRBV6-1 and TRBJ2-7; 7 bases are shared with TRBD2. Germline loops: CDR1 MNHNS, CDR2 SASEGT. Germline trimming cut 1 base from V and 3 bases from J; bases unmatched to any gene: 6. The CDR3 has 15 amino acids. CDR3 coding DNA: TGTGCCAGCAGTGAAGGTTGGACTAGTTTCTACGAGCAGTACTTC. It is translated as CASSEGWTSFYEQYF.

The rearrangement links TRBV6-5 to TRBJ2-7; 8 bases line up with TRBD1. Germline-derived CDR1 and CDR2 are MNHEY and SVGAGI. This CDR3 region has 16 residues. The J segment lost 5 bases and the V segment lost 0 bases, leaving 9 bases of the junction unmatched. For the CDR3, the DNA is TGTGCCAGCAGTTACTCTTCAGGGGGCCGTAGCGACGAGCAGTACTTC. This encodes CASSYSSGGRSDEQYF.

V is TRBV14 and J is TRBJ2-1; 8 bases fit TRBD2. J lost 5 bases, V lost 4 bases, and 4 bases had no gene match. CDR1 and CDR2 from the germline V gene are SGHDN and FVKESK. The CDR3 loop spans 14 amino acids. CDR3 amino acids: CASSRTSFDNEQFF. The CDR3 bases are TGTGCCAGCAGCCGGACTAGCTTTGACAATGAGCAGTTCTTC.

The genes are TRBV30 and TRBJ2-1, with 10 bases matching TRBD2. V was clipped by 1 base and J by 2 bases; unmatched bases: 5. The CDR3 contains 16 residues. CDR1 is GTSNPN, CDR2 SVGIG, per germline (reference sequence). CDR3 region: CAWSAGLADPYNEQFF. The CDR3 nucleotides are TGTGCCTGGAGTGCCGGACTAGCGGATCCCTACAATGAGCAGTTCTTC.

This sequence joins TRBV15 and TRBJ2-1; 8 positions match TRBD2. The germline gives CDR1 LNHNV, CDR2 YYDKDF (reference sequence). The CDR3 spans 16 residues. V gave up 0 bases and J gave up 7 bases; unmatched junction bases: 8. Here the CDR3 reads CATSRDQSGGWNEQFF. The CDR3 nucleotides are TGTGCCACCAGCAGAGATCAATCGGGGGGGTGGAATGAGCAGTTCTTC.

The rearrangement joins TRBV5-1 to TRBJ2-7, with TRBD2 matching over 8 bases. The V segment lost 0 bases and the J segment 2 bases; nucleotides outside the gene matches: 4. CDR1 is SGHRS, CDR2 YFSETQ, per germline. The CDR3 extends over 15 amino acids. CDR3 region: CASSLGAGATYEQYF. The DNA for the CDR3 is TGCGCCAGCAGCTTGGGAGCGGGAGCGACCTACGAGCAGTACTTC.

The rearrangement uses TRBV4-3 and TRBJ1-4; TRBD1 matches at 8 bases. This CDR3 is built from 14 residues. In germline, CDR1 is LGHNA, CDR2 YSLEER. With V trimmed by 8 bases and J by 5 bases, 7 bases remained unmatched. CDR3 sequence reads: CASSQDRANEKLFF. CDR3 in DNA: TGCGCCAGCTCCCAGGACAGGGCAAATGAAAAACTGTTTTTT.

The chain has TRBV7-2 and TRBJ2-7, with TRBD2 matching 9 bases. CDR3 length: 15 amino acids. V dropped 0 bases and J dropped 3; count of bases not matched to a gene: 3. Germline V CDR1 and CDR2: SGHTA, FQGNSA. The CDR3 loop is CASSLATSGNYEQYF. Written as DNA, the CDR3 is TGTGCCAGCAGCTTAGCGACTAGCGGTAACTACGAGCAGTACTTC.

The chain recombines TRBV6-1 with TRBJ2-7; TRBD1 matches at 8 bases. Germline V lookup: CDR1 MNHNS, CDR2 SASEGT. The CDR3 is 15 amino acids. The V and J ends lost 2 bases and 4 bases, in that order; junction bases with no gene match: 7. The CDR3 is CASSEWQGAGYEQYF. As DNA, the CDR3 is TGTGCCAGCAGTGAATGGCAGGGGGCTGGGTACGAGCAGTACTTC.

The CDR3 sequence is CAWSFGGTAVVNQPQHF. The CDR3, as DNA: TGTGCCTGGAGTTTTGGGGGGACAGCCGTAGTGAATCAGCCCCAGCATTTT. The rearrangement links TRBV30 to TRBJ1-5; 7 bases map to TRBD1. CDR1 is GTSNPN and CDR2 is SVGIG in the germline V gene (reference sequence). V lost 2 bases to trimming and J lost 4 bases; unmatched junction nucleotides: 14. The CDR3 is 17 amino acids.

The chain has TRBV15 and TRBJ2-7, with 9 bases aligning to TRBD1. CDR3 length equals 16 residues. CDR1 and CDR2 from the germline V gene are LNHNV and YYDKDF (reference sequence). Losses at the gene ends were 0 bases for V and 2 bases for J; bases not matched to a gene: 5. The CDR3 protein is CATSRDGTGRTYEQYF. The CDR3, as DNA: TGTGCCACCAGCAGAGATGGGACAGGGAGAACCTACGAGCAGTACTTC.

The chain couples TRBV7-3 to TRBJ1-4; tentatively, D is TRBD1 (6 bases). The CDR3 covers 14 residues. Germline V gene lookup returns CDR1 SGHTA and CDR2 FQGTGA. The germline V and J ends were trimmed by 5 bases and 8 bases, with 15 bases remaining between them. CDR3 amino acids: CASSPVLRGEKLFF. The CDR3 nucleotides are TGTGCCAGCAGCCCGGTCTTAAGGGGGGAAAAACTGTTTTTT.

This rearrangement joins TRBV2 to TRBJ1-4; 11 bases align to TRBD1. Germline V gives CDR1 SNHLY, CDR2 FYNNEI. The CDR3 spans 15 residues. Germline trimming cut 7 bases from V and 7 bases from J; bases unmatched to any gene: 8. CDR3 DNA: TGTGCCAGCATTGGACAGGGGGCTTGGATTGAAAAACTGTTTTTT. This sequence encodes CASIGQGAWIEKLFF.

The rearrangement joins TRBV18 to TRBJ1-2; TRBD1 is a possible D gene (6 bases). Trimming took off 4 bases at V and 2 bases at J, with 11 bases between the two ends. This CDR3 spans 14 amino acids. The germline CDR1 and CDR2 sequences are KGHSH and LQKENI. CDR3 loop: CASSRVGTNYGYTF. The CDR3 region has the DNA TGTGCCAGCTCACGCGTCGGGACAAACTATGGCTACACCTTC.